This paragraph covers one T cell receptor beta chain sequence. These data belong to a study of blood T cell repertoires in COVID-19. Clones were read by immunoSEQ multiplex PCR, and TCRdb kept only the in-frame ones, dropping some. The table includes approximately 300,000 clones, more than 90% detected once. Sequenced material: PBMCs or T cells enriched from blood (not recorded which). The sequence was obtained from a man aged 55 to 70 who had recovered from COVID-19.

The chain's CDR3 is CASSLDTSGSGNEQFF. The DNA of the CDR3 is TGCGCCAGCAGCTTGGATACTAGCGGGAGTGGCAATGAGCAGTTCTTC. The J gene is TRBJ2-1, the V gene TRBV5-1; TRBD2 matches at 11 bases. Germline CDR1 reads SGHRS; CDR2 reads YFSETQ. The CDR3 spans 16 residues. Losses at the gene ends were 0 bases for V and 6 bases for J; bases not matched to a gene: 5.